This T cell receptor beta chain originates from a study of cytomegalovirus exposure and HLA in healthy donors. This clone has more than one count but fewer than ten. This CDR3 spans 14 amino acids. CDR1 and CDR2 from the germline V gene are SGHTA and FQGNSA. V lost 2 bases to trimming and J lost 0 bases, with 8 bases between them. Assay: immunoSEQ multiplex PCR; the TCRdb copy retains only in-frame clones and omits some. The sample has about 160,000 clones, under 90% seen once. This sequence was found in a woman aged 18-30 years in good health and CMV-seropositive. Specimen: PBMCs. V usage is TRBV7-2 and J usage is TRBJ2-7, with D uncertain. As DNA, the CDR3 is TGTGCCAGCAGCTTATCGGCTAGCTCCTACGAGCAGTACTTC. It encodes CASSLSASSYEQYF.